The next 22 T cell receptor beta chains were all read from a single sample in a study of a mutant IDH1 vaccine in newly diagnosed glioma. As to time point: week 5, during vaccination. Each dose delivered 300 ug of mutant IDH1 20-mer peptide subcutaneously with imiquimod. These receptors are not linked to any known antigen. The protocol was immunoSEQ multiplex PCR, while the TCRdb copy is restricted to in-frame clones and leaves out a portion. The sample lists about 58,000 clones; around 80% were seen once. Here the sequenced sample was PBMCs, taken from a glioma patient whose treatment included an IDH1 peptide vaccine. These receptors all come from a woman aged 45-65 years with glioma.

This rearrangement joins TRBV2 to TRBJ2-1, with 7 bases aligning to TRBD2. The CDR3 sequence is 17 residues long. The J segment lost 9 bases and the V segment lost 0 bases, leaving 14 bases of the junction unmatched. The germline CDR1 and CDR2 sequences are SNHLY and FYNNEI. The CDR3 here is CASSEAEKRGGIGEQFF. The CDR3 coding sequence is TGTGCCAGCAGTGAAGCGGAAAAGCGGGGAGGAATTGGTGAGCAGTTCTTC.

The chain combines TRBV27 with TRBJ1-3; D is unresolved. CDR3 length: 14 amino acids. The germline CDR1 and CDR2 sequences are MNHEY and SMNVEV (reference sequence). Trimming pared 4 bases from V and 4 bases from J, leaving 11 bases between. CDR3 region: CASSSLLLGNTIYF. In DNA form, the CDR3 reads TGTGCCAGCAGTTCCCTCCTACTAGGAAACACCATATATTTT.

The chain joins TRBV6-4 to TRBJ1-1; D call uncertain. Per germline, CDR1 MRHNA and CDR2 SNTAGT. Between the trimmed V and J ends, which lost 6 bases and 1 base, there was a span of 9 bases. The CDR3 length is 13 residues. DNA of the CDR3: TGTGCCAGCAGCCCGGAGGGGAACACTGAAGCTTTCTTT. This sequence encodes CASSPEGNTEAFF.

The chain couples TRBV5-1 to TRBJ1-1; no definite D call. The CDR3 totals 11 residues. With 1 base removed from V and 2 bases from J, the gap between germline ends came to 0 bases. Germline-derived CDR1 and CDR2 are SGHRS and YFSETQ. CDR3 in amino acids: CASSLNTEAFF. The CDR3 DNA sequence: TGCGCCAGCAGCTTGAACACTGAAGCTTTCTTT.

The rearrangement links TRBV7-8 to TRBJ1-6; TRBD1 matches at 10 bases. The germline V gene encodes CDR1 SGHVS and CDR2 FQNEAQ. The V and J ends lost 2 bases and 4 bases, in that order; junction bases with no gene match: 8. This CDR3 is 18 amino acids long. In nucleotides, the CDR3 is TGTGCCAGCAGCTTAAACGGACAGGGGGTGGGTTATAATTCACCCCTCCACTTT. Amino acid sequence: CASSLNGQGVGYNSPLHF. Full variable domain (remainder filled in from reference TRBV7-8 and TRBJ1-6): GAGVSQSPRYKVAKRGQDVALRCDPISGHVSLFWYQQALGQGPEFLTYFQNEAQLDKSGLPSDRFFAERPEGSVSTLKIQRTQQEDSAVYLCASSLNGQGVGYNSPLHFGNGTRLTVT.

The chain has TRBV25-1 and TRBJ1-2; D is undetermined. The CDR3 has 11 amino acids. The V and J ends lost 3 bases and 8 bases respectively, with 7 bases between them. The V gene's germline CDR1 is MGHDK and CDR2 SYGVNS. The DNA for the CDR3 is TGTGCCAGCAGTGACTGGAAGGGCTACACCTTC. Its translation: CASSDWKGYTF.

The chain recombines TRBV2 with TRBJ1-1; D unresolved. The CDR3 length is 14 residues. Germline values: CDR1 SNHLY, CDR2 FYNNEI. Between the trimmed V and J ends, which lost 1 base and 4 bases, there was a span of 10 bases. CDR3 nucleotides: TGTGCCAGCAGTGAAGGTCTAAGTTCCACTGAAGCTTTCTTT. It specifies CASSEGLSSTEAFF.

The V gene is TRBV6-6, the J gene TRBJ2-7, with D uncertain. The CDR3 has 12 amino acids. V was shortened by 6 bases and J by 5 bases, with 11 bases between the two germline ends. Per the germline V gene, CDR1 is MNHNY and CDR2 is SVGAGI (reference sequence). CDR3 loop: CASSLIRDEQYF. The CDR3 bases are TGTGCCAGCAGCCTCATAAGGGACGAGCAGTACTTC.

The chain recombines TRBV9 with TRBJ2-5; D possibly corresponds to TRBD2 (7 bases). The CDR3 extends over 14 amino acids. With 3 bases removed from V and 1 base from J, the gap between germline ends came to 10 bases. The germline gives CDR1 SGDLS, CDR2 YYNGEE. The CDR3 DNA reads as TGTGCCAGCAGCGAGGGGGGGGTCCAAGAGACCCAGTACTTC. It codes for CASSEGGVQETQYF.

The V and J genes are TRBV6-1 and TRBJ1-1; unclear D gene. Germline CDR1 is MNHNS and CDR2 is SASEGT. The germline V and J ends were trimmed by 2 bases and 1 base, with 11 bases remaining between them. The CDR3 contains 15 residues. The CDR3 protein is CASSERVGWNTEAFF. CDR3 DNA sequence: TGTGCCAGCAGTGAACGTGTGGGGTGGAACACTGAAGCTTTCTTT.

The CDR3 bases are TGTGCCAGCAGCTTACACCACGGGGAAGCGGGCACTGAAGCTTTCTTT. This sequence encodes CASSLHHGEAGTEAFF. The chain uses TRBV11-3 and TRBJ1-1, with D unresolved. Germline-derived CDR1 and CDR2 are SGHNT and YENEEA. CDR3 length: 16 amino acids. V lost 2 bases and J lost 4, with 17 bases in between.

The rearrangement joins TRBV5-1 to TRBJ2-3, with D tentatively TRBD2 (7 bases). V was pared by 0 bases and J by 4 bases, with 12 bases between. The germline V gene has CDR1 SGHRS and CDR2 YFSETQ. The CDR3 runs to 15 residues. CDR3 in DNA: TGCGCCAGCAGCTTGGTAGGGGGAGGGGCAGATACGCAGTATTTT. This encodes CASSLVGGGADTQYF.

The DNA for the CDR3 is TGCGCCAGCAGTCTTCGCCTCCCGGCGGGGTATGGCTACACCTTC. This translates into CASSLRLPAGYGYTF. The rearrangement uses TRBV23-1 and TRBJ1-2; unclear D gene. TRBV23-1 is annotated as an ORF whose role is uncertain. The CDR3 has 15 residues. V was pared by 4 bases and J by 5 bases, with 17 bases between.

The CDR3 is CASTLNGGYYEQYF. CDR3 coding DNA: TGTGCCAGCACCCTGAATGGGGGTTACTACGAGCAGTACTTC. The chain combines TRBV6-1 with TRBJ2-7; D might be TRBD1 or TRBD2, each matching 5 bases. The CDR3 consists of 14 residues. The germline CDR1 and CDR2 sequences are MNHNS and SASEGT. V was clipped by 7 bases and J by 3 bases, with 16 bases between them.

The chain employs TRBV4-3 and TRBJ1-5; 7 bases line up with TRBD1. This CDR3 is built from 15 residues. J was trimmed by 3 bases and V by 3 bases; bases with no gene match: 5. In germline, CDR1 is LGHNA, CDR2 YSLEER. The chain's CDR3 is CASSQTGWDNQPQHF. CDR3 nucleotide sequence: TGCGCCAGCAGCCAGACAGGGTGGGACAATCAGCCCCAGCATTTT.

This clone was detected a few times. The CDR3: CASSQRLGQAQHF. DNA of the CDR3: TGTGCCAGCAGCCAAAGACTTGGACAGGCTCAACATTTT. V and J are TRBV4-2 and TRBJ1-5, with 7 bases identical to TRBD1. The CDR3 runs 13 residues. J gave up 16 bases and V 2 bases, and 11 bases lay outside the gene matches. Germline loops: CDR1 LGHNA, CDR2 YNFKEQ.

The CDR3 DNA sequence: TGTGCCAGCAGCGCTAGACTAGCGGGATCAGATACGCAGTATTTT. It translates to CASSARLAGSDTQYF. The chain links TRBV7-2 to TRBJ2-3; 11 bases are shared with TRBD2. The CDR3 consists of 15 residues. Trimming at V came to 5 bases and at J to 4 bases, leaving 5 bases not matched to a gene. Germline assignment: CDR1 SGHTA and CDR2 FQGNSA.

This rearrangement joins TRBV5-6 to TRBJ1-6, with 7 bases lining up with TRBD1. Germline CDR1 and CDR2: SGHDT and YYEEEE. CDR3 size: 15 residues. V shed 3 bases, J shed 9 bases, and the junction held 9 bases outside the gene matches. CDR3 sequence: CASSSGQEISSPLHF. The DNA for the CDR3 is TGTGCCAGCAGCTCCGGACAGGAAATATCTTCACCCCTCCACTTT.

The rearrangement links TRBV19 to TRBJ2-2; the match to TRBD2 covers 10 bases. V was clipped by 5 bases and J by 6 bases; unmatched bases: 3. This CDR3 spans 14 amino acids. The V gene's germline CDR1 is LNHDA and CDR2 SQIVND (reference sequence). CDR3 region: CASSPGLAAGELFF. The DNA for the CDR3 is TGTGCCAGTAGTCCAGGACTAGCGGCCGGGGAGCTGTTTTTT.

The chain recombines TRBV5-1 with TRBJ1-1; a weak D match, TRBD1 (6 bases). Trimming removed 3 bases from V and 2 bases from J, with 11 bases in between. Germline V lookup: CDR1 SGHRS, CDR2 YFSETQ. The CDR3 consists of 14 residues. The CDR3: CASSSQDSNTEAFF. Written as DNA, the CDR3 is TGCGCCAGCAGCTCCCAGGACAGTAACACTGAAGCTTTCTTT.

This rearrangement joins TRBV6-5 to TRBJ1-2; D is uncertain. V lost 3 bases, J lost 3 bases, and 11 bases lay in between. In germline, CDR1 is MNHEY, CDR2 SVGAGI. The CDR3 has 14 residues. CDR3 loop: CASSYMRADYGYTF. The CDR3 DNA reads as TGTGCCAGCAGTTATATGAGGGCAGACTATGGCTACACCTTC.

CDR3 residues: CASSILAGGGGNQPQHF. CDR3 in DNA: TGTGCCAGTAGTATATTAGCCGGAGGGGGAGGCAATCAGCCCCAGCATTTT. The chain combines TRBV19 with TRBJ1-5; D perhaps matches TRBD1 (6 bases). Trimming took off 2 bases at V and 2 bases at J, with 16 bases between the two ends. The CDR3 has 17 amino acids. In germline, CDR1 is LNHDA, CDR2 SQIVND (reference sequence). The full variable domain, in which reference TRBV19 and TRBJ1-5 provide the parts outside the CDR3, is DGGITQSPKYLFRKEGQNVTLSCEQNLNHDAMYWYRQDPGQGLRLIYYSQIVNDFQKGDIAEGYSVSREKKESFPLTVTSAQKNPTAFYLCASSILAGGGGNQPQHFGDGTRLSIL.